This TCR beta chain was retrieved from a study of OX40 agonist ivuxolimab in advanced cancers. On the study more broadly: The patients received agonistic anti-OX40 (CD134) antibody ivuxolimab. Study-level results: Researchers did not establish what antigens the expanded peripheral T cells target.

Trimming took 2 bases from V and 3 from J; bases not matched to a gene: 2. In germline, CDR1 is SGHDT, CDR2 YYEEEE. The CDR3 has 14 amino acids. Assay used: immunoSEQ multiplex PCR; TCRdb lists only in-frame clones, some missing. The sample has more than 50,000 clones; about 87% are singletons. Worth noting for this clone: Its antigen is currently unknown.

Patients were ineligible given autoimmune disease history or systemic immunosuppression. The starting material was CD4+ or CD8+ T cells sorted from blood, obtained in a trial of the OX40 agonist ivuxolimab. The chain employs TRBV5-6 and TRBJ2-7, with 10 bases lining up with TRBD1. This clonotype originated in an adult with an advanced solid tumor such as melanoma, head and neck, liver or kidney cancer. CDR3 amino acids: CASSFGQGVYEQYF. CDR3 coding DNA: TGTGCCAGCAGCTTCGGACAGGGGGTCTACGAGCAGTACTTC. The full variable domain, rest sourced from reference TRBV5-6 and TRBJ2-7, is DAGVTQSPTHLIKTRGQQVTLRCSPKSGHDTVSWYQQALGQGPQFIFQYYEEEERQRGNFPDRFSGHQFPNYSSELNVNALLLGDSALYLCASSFGQGVYEQYFGPGTRLTVT.